The rows below give T cell receptor beta chains drawn from one sample of a study of blood T cell repertoires in COVID-19. Only in-frame clones appear in the TCRdb table, and some are missing; sequencing was by immunoSEQ multiplex PCR. This sample yields 150,000 to 200,000 clones, of which roughly 80% are seen a single time; 14% belongs to the top ten. Sequences were obtained from peripheral blood. The source is a woman in her 70s with COVID-19, enrolled during active disease. The conserved cysteine and the conserved F or W are not part of the CDR3 here.

TRBV7-9	TRBJ2-1	ASSFTGAAVEQF
TRBV10-2	TRBJ1-1	ASSRTGNTEAF
TRBV28	TRBJ1-1	ASSLGDSRTEAF
TRBV5-1	TRBJ2-3	ASSFIEGRGTDTQY
TRBV2	TRBJ1-1	ASARRWTGGNTEAF
TRBV19	TRBJ1-2	ASSLQGADGYT
TRBV27	TRBJ2-1	ASSLSVAGGPGEQF
TRBV2	TRBJ2-3	ASIGRTSTDTQY
TRBV10-3	TRBJ1-1	AIGYRGNTEAF
TRBV28	TRBJ1-4	ASSLTSRNGEKLF
TRBV6-5	TRBJ1-1	ASSHRTGAGAF
TRBV6-4	TRBJ2-1	ASRPEGLPYNEQF
TRBV29-1	TRBJ1-2	SVFLKGPNYGYT
TRBV18	TRBJ2-1	ASSQAGLAGQEQF
TRBV12-5	TRBJ2-2	ASGFHQARTGTGGLDTGELF
TRBV30	TRBJ1-2	AWTTGTAESSGYT
TRBV7-2	TRBJ1-6	ASRPYTGNSPLH
TRBV6-5	TRBJ1-2	ASSQSGTGGRGYT
TRBV10-3	TRBJ2-1	AIRGRQGAQEQF
TRBV19	TRBJ2-7	ASSIYGGYEQY
TRBV6-5	TRBJ1-4	ASSYSKAPGLQKLF
TRBV5-5	TRBJ1-1	ASSSSHRQERTEAF
TRBV4-1	TRBJ1-2	ASSSGGGLNYGYT
TRBV7-2	TRBJ1-4	ASSPWTEGEKLF
TRBV7-2	TRBJ2-5	ASSLNPGREETQY
TRBV5-4	TRBJ2-5	ASSFGAGGAETQY
TRBV4-1	TRBJ1-6	ASSQDPRRDRGSPLH